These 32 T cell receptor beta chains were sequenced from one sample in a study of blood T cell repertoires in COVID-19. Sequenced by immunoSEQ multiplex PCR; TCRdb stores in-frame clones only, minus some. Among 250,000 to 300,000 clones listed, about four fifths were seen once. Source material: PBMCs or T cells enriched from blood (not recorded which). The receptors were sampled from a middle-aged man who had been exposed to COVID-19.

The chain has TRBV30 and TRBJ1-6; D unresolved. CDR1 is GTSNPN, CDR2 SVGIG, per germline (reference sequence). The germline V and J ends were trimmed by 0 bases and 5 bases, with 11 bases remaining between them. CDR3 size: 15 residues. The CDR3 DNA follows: TGTGCCTGGAGTGTACGCCCGGGGAATAATTCACCCCTCCACTTT. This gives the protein CAWSVRPGNNSPLHF.

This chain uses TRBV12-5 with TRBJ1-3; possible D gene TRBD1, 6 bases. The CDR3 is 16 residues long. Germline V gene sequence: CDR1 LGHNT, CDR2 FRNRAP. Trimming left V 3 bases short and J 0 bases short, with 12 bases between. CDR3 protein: CASGFRQALSGNTIYF. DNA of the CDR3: TGTGCTAGTGGTTTCCGACAGGCCCTCTCTGGAAACACCATATATTTT.

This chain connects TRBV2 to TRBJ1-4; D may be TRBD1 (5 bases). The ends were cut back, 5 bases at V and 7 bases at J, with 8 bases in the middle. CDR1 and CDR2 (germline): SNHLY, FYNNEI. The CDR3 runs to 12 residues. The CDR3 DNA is TGTGCCAGCAGTTCCGGGGGTGAAAAACTGTTTTTT. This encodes CASSSGGEKLFF. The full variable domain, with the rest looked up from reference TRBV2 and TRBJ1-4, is EPEVTQTPSHQVTQMGQEVILRCVPISNHLYFYWYRQILGQKVEFLVSFYNNEISEKSEIFDDQFSVERPDGSNFTLKIRSTKLEDSAMYFCASSSGGEKLFFGSGTQLSVL.

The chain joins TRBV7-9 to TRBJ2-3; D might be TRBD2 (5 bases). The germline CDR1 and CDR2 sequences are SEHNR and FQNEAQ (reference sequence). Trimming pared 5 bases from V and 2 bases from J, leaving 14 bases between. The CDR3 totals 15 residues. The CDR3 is CASSLTRTVTDTQYF. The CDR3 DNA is TGTGCCAGCAGCCTTACCCGGACTGTCACAGATACGCAGTATTTT.

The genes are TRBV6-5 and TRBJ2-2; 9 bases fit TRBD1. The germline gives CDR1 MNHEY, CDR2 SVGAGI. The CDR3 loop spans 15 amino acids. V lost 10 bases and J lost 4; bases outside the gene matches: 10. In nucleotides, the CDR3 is TGTGCCACCGACCCGGGACAGGGAACCACCGGGGAGCTGTTTTTT. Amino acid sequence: CATDPGQGTTGELFF.

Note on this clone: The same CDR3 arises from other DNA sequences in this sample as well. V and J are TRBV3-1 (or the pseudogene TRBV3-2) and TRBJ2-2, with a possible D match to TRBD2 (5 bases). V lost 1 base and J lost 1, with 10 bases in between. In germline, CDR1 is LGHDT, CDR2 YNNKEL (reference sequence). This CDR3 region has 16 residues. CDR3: CASSQGPSGNTGELFF. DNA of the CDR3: TGTGCCAGCAGCCAAGGCCCCAGCGGGAACACCGGGGAGCTGTTTTTT.

The CDR3 loop reads CASSQDQDSSYEQYF. As DNA, the CDR3 is TGCGCCAGCAGCCAAGATCAGGACAGCTCCTACGAGCAGTACTTC. The chain carries TRBV4-1 and TRBJ2-7; tentative D call: TRBD1 (6 bases). The CDR3 spans 15 residues. Trimming shortened V by 0 bases and J by 0 bases, and 9 bases separated the two germline ends. The germline CDR1 and CDR2 sequences are MGHRA and YSYEKL.

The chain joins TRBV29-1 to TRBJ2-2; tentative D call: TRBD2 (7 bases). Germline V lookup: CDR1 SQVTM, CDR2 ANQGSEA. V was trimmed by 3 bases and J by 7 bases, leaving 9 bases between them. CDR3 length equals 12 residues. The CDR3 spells CSVEGGRGELFF. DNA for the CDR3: TGCAGCGTTGAGGGGGGGCGCGGGGAGCTGTTTTTT.

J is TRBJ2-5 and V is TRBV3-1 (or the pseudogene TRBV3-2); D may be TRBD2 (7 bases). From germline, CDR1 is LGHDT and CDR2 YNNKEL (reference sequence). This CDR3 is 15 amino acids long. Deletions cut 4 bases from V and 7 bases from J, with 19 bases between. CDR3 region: CASSLRRGRGGTQYF. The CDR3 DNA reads TGTGCCAGCAGCCTCAGGCGAGGGAGGGGGGGGACCCAGTACTTC.

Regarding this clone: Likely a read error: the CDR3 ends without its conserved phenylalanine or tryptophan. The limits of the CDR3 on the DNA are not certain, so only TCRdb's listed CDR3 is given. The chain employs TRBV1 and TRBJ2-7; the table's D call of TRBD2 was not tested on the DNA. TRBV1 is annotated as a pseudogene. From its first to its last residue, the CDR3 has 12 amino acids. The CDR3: CTSSQGMRGGPS.

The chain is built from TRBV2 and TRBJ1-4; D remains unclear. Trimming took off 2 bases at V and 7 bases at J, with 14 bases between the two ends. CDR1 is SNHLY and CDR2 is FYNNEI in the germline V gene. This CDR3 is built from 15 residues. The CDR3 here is CASSESRLEGEKLFF. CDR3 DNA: TGTGCCAGCAGTGAAAGTCGGCTAGAGGGTGAAAAACTGTTTTTT.

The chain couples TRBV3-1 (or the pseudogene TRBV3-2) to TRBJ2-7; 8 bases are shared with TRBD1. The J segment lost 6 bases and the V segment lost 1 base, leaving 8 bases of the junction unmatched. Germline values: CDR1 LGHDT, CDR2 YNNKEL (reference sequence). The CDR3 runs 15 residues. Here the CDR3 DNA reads TGTGCCAGCAGCCAAGTGGGACAGGCCTTGATCGAGCAGTACTTC. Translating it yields CASSQVGQALIEQYF.

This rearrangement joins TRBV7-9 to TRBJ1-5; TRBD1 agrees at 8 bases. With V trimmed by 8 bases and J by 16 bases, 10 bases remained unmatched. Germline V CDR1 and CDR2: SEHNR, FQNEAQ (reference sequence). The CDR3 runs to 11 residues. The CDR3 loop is CASGLQGVQHF. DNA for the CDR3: TGTGCCAGCGGGTTACAGGGGGTTCAACATTTT.

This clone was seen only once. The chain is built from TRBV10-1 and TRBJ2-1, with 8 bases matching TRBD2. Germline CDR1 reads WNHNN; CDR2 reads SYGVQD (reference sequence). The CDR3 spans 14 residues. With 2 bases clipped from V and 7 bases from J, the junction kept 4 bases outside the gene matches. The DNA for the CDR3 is TGCGCCAGCAGTGAGCGACTAGCGCGAAATGAGCAGTTCTTC. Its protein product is CASSERLARNEQFF.

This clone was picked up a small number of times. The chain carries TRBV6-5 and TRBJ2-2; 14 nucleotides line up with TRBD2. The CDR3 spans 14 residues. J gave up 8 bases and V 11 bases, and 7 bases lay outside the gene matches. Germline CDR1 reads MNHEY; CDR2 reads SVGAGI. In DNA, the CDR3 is TGTGCCGGAAGACTAGCGGGAGGGCAAGGGGAGCTGTTTTTT. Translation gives CAGRLAGGQGELFF.

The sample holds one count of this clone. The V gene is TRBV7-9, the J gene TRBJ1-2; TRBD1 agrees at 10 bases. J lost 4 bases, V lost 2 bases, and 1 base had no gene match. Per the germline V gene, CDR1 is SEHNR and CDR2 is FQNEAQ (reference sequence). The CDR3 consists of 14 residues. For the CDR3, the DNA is TGTGCCAGCAGCTTAAGGGACAGGGGCTATGGCTACACCTTC. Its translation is CASSLRDRGYGYTF.

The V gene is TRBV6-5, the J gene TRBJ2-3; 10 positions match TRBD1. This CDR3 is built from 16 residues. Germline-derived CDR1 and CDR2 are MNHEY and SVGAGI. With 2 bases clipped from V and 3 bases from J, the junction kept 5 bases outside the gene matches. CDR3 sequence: CASSYATGGTTDTQYF. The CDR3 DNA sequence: TGTGCCAGCAGTTACGCGACAGGGGGCACGACAGATACGCAGTATTTT.

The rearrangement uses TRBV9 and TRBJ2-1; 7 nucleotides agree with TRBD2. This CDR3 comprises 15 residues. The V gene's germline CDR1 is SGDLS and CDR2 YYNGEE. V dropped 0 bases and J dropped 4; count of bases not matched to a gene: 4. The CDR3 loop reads CASSVESSGYNEQFF. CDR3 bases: TGTGCCAGCAGCGTAGAATCTAGCGGTTACAATGAGCAGTTCTTC.

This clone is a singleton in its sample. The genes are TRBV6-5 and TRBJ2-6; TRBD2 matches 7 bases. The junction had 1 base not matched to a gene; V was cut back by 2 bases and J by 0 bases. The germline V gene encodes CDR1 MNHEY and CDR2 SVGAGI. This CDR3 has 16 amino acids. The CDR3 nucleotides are TGTGCCAGCAGTTACAGCGGGGCCTCTGGGGCCAACGTCCTGACTTTC. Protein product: CASSYSGASGANVLTF.

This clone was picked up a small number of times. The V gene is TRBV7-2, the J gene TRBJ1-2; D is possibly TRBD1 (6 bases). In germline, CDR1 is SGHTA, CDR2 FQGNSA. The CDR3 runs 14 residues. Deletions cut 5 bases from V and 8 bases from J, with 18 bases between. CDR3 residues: CASSPGQGRRGYTF. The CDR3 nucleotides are TGTGCCAGCAGCCCCGGCCAGGGGCGAAGAGGCTACACCTTC.

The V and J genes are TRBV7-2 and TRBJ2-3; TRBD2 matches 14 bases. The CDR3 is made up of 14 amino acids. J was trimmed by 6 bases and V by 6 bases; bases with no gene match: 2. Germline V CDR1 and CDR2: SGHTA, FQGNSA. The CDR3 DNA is TGTGCCAGCAGGCGGACTAGCGGGAGGGATACGCAGTATTTT. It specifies CASRRTSGRDTQYF.

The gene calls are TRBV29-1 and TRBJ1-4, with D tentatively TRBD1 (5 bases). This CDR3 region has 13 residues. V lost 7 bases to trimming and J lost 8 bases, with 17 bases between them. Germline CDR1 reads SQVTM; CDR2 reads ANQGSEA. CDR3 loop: CSGGDSTGEKLFF. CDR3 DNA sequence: TGCAGCGGCGGGGACTCGACGGGGGAAAAACTGTTTTTT.

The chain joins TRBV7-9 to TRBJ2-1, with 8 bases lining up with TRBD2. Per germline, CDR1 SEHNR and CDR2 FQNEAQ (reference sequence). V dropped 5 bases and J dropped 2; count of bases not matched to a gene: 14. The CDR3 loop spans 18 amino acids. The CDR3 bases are TGTGCCAGCAGCCCCCGGGGGAGCGGGAGAATCGCCTACAATGAGCAGTTCTTC. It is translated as CASSPRGSGRIAYNEQFF.

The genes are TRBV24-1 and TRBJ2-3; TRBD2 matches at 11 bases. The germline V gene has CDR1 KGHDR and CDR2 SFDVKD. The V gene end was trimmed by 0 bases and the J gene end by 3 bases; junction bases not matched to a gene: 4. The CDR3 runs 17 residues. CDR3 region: CATSDLQGTSGTDTQYF. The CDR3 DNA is TGTGCCACCAGTGATTTGCAGGGGACTAGCGGTACAGATACGCAGTATTTT.

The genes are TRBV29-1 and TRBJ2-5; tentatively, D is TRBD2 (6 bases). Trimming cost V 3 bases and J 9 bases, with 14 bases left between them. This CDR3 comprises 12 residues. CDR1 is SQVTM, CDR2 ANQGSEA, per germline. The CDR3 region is CSVERDQVAQYF. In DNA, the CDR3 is TGCAGCGTTGAGCGGGACCAAGTGGCCCAGTACTTC.

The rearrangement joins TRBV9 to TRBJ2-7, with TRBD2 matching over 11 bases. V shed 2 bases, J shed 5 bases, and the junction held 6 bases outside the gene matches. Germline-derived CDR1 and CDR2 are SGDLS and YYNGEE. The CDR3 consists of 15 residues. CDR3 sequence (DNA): TGTGCCAGCAGCGTGGAAGGACTAGCGGGCGACGAGCAGTACTTC. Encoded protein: CASSVEGLAGDEQYF.

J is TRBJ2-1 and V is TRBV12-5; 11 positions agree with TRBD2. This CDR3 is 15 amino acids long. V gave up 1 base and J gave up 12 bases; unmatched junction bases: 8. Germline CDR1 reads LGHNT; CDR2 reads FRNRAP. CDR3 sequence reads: CASGLGTSGGEVQFF. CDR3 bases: TGTGCTAGTGGTTTGGGCACTAGCGGGGGAGAGGTGCAGTTCTTC.

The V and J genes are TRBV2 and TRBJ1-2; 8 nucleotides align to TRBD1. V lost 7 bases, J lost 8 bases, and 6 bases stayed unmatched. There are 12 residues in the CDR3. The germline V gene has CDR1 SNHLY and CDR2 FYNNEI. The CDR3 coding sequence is TGTGCCAGCAACCCAGGGGGCCCCGGCTACACCTTC. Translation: CASNPGGPGYTF. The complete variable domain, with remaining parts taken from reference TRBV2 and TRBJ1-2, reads EPEVTQTPSHQVTQMGQEVILRCVPISNHLYFYWYRQILGQKVEFLVSFYNNEISEKSEIFDDQFSVERPDGSNFTLKIRSTKLEDSAMYFCASNPGGPGYTFGSGTRLTVV.

The CDR3 here is CASGGLRRSYNEQFF. The DNA for the CDR3 is TGCGCCAGCGGGGGACTACGCCGCTCCTACAATGAGCAGTTCTTC. The chain uses TRBV23-1 and TRBJ2-1; 7 bases line up with TRBD2. TRBV23-1 is classed as an ORF, of uncertain function. The CDR3 totals 15 residues. J lost 0 bases, V lost 8 bases, and 7 bases had no gene match.

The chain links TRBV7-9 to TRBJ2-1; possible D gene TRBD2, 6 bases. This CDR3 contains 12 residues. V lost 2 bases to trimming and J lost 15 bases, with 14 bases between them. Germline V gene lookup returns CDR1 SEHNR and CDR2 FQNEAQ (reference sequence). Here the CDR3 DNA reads TGTGCCAGCAGCTTATTGGGGGACTCGTTGTTCTTC. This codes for CASSLLGDSLFF.

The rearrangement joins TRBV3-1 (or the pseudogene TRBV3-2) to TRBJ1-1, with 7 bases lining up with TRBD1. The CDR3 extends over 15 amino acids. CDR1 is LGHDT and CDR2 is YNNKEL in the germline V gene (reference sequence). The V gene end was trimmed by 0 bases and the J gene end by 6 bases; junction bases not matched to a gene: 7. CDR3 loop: CASSQDRQGIPEAFF. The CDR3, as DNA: TGTGCCAGCAGCCAAGATCGACAGGGAATTCCTGAAGCTTTCTTT.

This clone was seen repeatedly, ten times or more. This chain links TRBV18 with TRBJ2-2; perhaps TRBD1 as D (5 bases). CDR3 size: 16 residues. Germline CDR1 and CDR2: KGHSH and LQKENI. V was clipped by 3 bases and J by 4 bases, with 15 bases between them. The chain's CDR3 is CASSPRAGSITGELFF. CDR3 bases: TGTGCCAGCTCACCCAGGGCAGGGTCAATCACCGGGGAGCTGTTTTTT.